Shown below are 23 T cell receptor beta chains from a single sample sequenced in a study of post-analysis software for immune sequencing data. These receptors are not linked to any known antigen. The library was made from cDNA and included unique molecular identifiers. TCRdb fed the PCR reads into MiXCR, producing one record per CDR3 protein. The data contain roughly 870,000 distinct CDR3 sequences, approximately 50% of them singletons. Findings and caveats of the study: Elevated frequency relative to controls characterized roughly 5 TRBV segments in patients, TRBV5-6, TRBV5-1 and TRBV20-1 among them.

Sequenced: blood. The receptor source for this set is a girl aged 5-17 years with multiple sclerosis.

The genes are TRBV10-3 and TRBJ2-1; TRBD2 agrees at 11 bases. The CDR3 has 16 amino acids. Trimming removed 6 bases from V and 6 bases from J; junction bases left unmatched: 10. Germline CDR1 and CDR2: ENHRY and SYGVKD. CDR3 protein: CAISVGLAGGRNEQFF. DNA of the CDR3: TGTGCCATCAGCGTTGGGCTAGCGGGAGGTCGCAATGAGCAGTTCTTC.

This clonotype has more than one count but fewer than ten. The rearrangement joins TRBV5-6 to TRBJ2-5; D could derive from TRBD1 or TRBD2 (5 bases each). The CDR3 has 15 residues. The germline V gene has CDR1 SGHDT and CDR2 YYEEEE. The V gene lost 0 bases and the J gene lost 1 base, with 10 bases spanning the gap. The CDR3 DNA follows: TGTGCCAGCAGCTTGGATGGGGGTATCCAAGAGACCCAGTACTTC. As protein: CASSLDGGIQETQYF.

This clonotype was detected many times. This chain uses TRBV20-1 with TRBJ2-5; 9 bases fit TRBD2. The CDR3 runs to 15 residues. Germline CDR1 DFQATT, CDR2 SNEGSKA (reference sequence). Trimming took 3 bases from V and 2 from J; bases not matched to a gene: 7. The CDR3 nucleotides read TGCAGTGCTAGGAAGCTAGCGGGGAATCAAGAGACCCAGTACTTC. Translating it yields CSARKLAGNQETQYF.

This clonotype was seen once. The CDR3 loop reads CSVVGGDTQYF. The CDR3 DNA sequence: TGCAGCGTTGTTGGGGGAGATACGCAGTATTTT. The gene calls are TRBV29-1 and TRBJ2-3; D is possibly TRBD1 or TRBD2 (5 bases each). The CDR3 is 11 amino acids. Trimming removed 4 bases at V and 5 bases at J, with 7 bases between. The germline V gene has CDR1 SQVTM and CDR2 ANQGSEA.

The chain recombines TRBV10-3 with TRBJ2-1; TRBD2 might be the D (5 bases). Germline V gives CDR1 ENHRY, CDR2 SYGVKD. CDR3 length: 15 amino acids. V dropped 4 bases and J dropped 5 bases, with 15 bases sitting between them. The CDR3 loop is CAISVVGEPDNEQFF. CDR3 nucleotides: TGTGCCATCAGTGTCGTGGGAGAGCCCGACAATGAGCAGTTCTTC.

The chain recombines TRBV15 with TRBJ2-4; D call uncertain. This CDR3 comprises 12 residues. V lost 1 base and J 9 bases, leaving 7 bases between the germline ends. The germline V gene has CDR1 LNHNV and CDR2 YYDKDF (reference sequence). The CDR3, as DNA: TGTGCCACCAGCAGAGTCGAAGGCATTCAGTACTTC. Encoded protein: CATSRVEGIQYF.

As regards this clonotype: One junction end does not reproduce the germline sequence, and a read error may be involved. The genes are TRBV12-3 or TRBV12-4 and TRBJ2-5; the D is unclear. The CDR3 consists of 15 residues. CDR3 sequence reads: CASSLVLDGQETQYF. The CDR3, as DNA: TGTGCCAGCAGCTTAGTCTTGGACGGCCAAGAGACCCAGTACTTC.

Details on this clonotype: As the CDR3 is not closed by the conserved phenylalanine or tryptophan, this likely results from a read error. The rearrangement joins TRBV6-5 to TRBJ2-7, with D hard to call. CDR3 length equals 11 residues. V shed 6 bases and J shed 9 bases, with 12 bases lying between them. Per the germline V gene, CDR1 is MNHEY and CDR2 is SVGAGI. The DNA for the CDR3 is TGTGCCAGCAGACAACTTTTGGTGCAGTACTGC. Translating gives CASRQLLVQYC.

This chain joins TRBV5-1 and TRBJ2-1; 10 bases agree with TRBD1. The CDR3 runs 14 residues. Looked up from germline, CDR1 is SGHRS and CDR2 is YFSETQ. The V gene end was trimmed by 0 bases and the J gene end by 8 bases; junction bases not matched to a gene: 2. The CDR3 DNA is TGCGCCAGCAGCTTGGGACAGGGGGCGTATGAGCAGTTCTTC. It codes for CASSLGQGAYEQFF.

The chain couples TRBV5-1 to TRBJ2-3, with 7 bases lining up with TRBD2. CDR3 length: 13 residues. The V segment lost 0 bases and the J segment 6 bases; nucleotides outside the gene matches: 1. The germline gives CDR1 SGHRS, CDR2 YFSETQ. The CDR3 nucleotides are TGCGCCAGCAGCTTGGAACTAGCGGATACGCAGTATTTT. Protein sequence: CASSLELADTQYF.

CDR3 region: CASSRDPGDNEQFF. CDR3 nucleotide sequence: TGCGCCAGCAGCCGGGACCCCGGGGACAATGAGCAGTTCTTC. The chain couples TRBV5-1 to TRBJ2-1; D might be TRBD1 or TRBD2, each matching 5 bases. In germline, CDR1 is SGHRS, CDR2 YFSETQ. The CDR3 totals 14 residues. The germline V and J ends were trimmed by 4 bases and 5 bases, with 13 bases remaining between them.

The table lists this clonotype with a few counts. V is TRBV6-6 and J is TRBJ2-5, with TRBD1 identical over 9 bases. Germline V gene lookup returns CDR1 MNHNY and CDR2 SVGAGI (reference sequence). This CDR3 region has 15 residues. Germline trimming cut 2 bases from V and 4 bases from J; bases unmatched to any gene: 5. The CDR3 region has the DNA TGTGCCAGCAGTTACCCGGGACAGGGAGTAGAGACCCAGTACTTC. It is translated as CASSYPGQGVETQYF.

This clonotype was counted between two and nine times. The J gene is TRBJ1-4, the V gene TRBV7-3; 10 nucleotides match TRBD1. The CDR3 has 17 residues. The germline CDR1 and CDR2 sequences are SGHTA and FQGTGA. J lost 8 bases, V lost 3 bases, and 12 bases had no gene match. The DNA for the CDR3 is TGTGCCAGCAGCTTCCGGTCGAGACAGGGGGCGGAGGAAAAACTGTTTTTT. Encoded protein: CASSFRSRQGAEEKLFF.

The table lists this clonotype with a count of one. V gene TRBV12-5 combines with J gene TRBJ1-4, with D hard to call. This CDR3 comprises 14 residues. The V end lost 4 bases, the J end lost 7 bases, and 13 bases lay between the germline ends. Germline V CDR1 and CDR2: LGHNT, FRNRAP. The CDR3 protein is CASGYHAGIEKLFF. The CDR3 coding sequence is TGTGCTAGTGGTTACCACGCTGGCATTGAAAAACTGTTTTTT. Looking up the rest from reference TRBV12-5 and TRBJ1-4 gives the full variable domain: DARVTQTPRHKVTEMGQEVTMRCQPILGHNTVFWYRQTMMQGLELLAYFRNRAPLDDSGMPKDRFSAEMPDATLATLKIQPSEPRDSAVYFCASGYHAGIEKLFFGSGTQLSVL.

CDR3 in amino acids: CASSPGTDETDTQYF. The CDR3 DNA follows: TGTGCCAGCAGCCCCGGGACAGATGAGACAGATACGCAGTATTTT. The chain links TRBV25-1 to TRBJ2-3; 7 bases align to TRBD1. In germline, CDR1 is MGHDK, CDR2 SYGVNS. The junction had 9 bases not matched to a gene; V was cut back by 6 bases and J by 3 bases. CDR3 length: 15 residues. Combining the CDR3 with reference TRBV25-1 and TRBJ2-3 gives the whole variable domain EADIYQTPRYLVIGTGKKITLECSQTMGHDKMYWYQQDPGMELHLIHYSYGVNSTEKGDLSSESTVSRIRTEHFPLTLESARPSHTSQYLCASSPGTDETDTQYFGPGTRLTVL.

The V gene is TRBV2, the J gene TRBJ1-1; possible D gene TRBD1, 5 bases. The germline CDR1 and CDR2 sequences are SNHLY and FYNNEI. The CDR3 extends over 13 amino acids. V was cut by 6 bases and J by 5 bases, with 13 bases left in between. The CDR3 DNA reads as TGTGCCAGCAGGAATCGTGAGGGGACTGAAGCTTTCTTT. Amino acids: CASRNREGTEAFF.

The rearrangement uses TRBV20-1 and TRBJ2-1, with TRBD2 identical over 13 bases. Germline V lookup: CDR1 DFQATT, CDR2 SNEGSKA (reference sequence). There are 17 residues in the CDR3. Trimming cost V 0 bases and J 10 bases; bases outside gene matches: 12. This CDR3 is CSAREGTTSGGAEEQFF. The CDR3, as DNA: TGCAGTGCTAGAGAGGGAACCACTAGCGGGGGGGCAGAAGAGCAGTTCTTC.

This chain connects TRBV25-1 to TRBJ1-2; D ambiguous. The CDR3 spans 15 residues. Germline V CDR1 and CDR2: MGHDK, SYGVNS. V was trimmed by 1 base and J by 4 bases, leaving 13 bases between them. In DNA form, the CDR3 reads TGTGCCAGCAGTGAATGGGCAGCCACAGCCTATGGCTACACCTTC. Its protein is CASSEWAATAYGYTF.

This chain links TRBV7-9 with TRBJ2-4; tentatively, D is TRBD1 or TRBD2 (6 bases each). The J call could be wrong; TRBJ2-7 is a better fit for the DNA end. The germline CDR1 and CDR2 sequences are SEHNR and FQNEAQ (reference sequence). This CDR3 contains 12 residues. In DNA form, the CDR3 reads TGTGCCAGCAGAGGGGGAGGCTACGAGCAGTACTTC. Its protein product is CASRGGGYEQYF.

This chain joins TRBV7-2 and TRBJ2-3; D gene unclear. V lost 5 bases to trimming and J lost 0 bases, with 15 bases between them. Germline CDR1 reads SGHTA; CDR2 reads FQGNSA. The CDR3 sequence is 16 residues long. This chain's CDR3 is CASSLPRPASTDTQYF. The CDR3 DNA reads TGTGCCAGCAGCCTCCCCCGGCCTGCTAGCACAGATACGCAGTATTTT.

CDR3 in amino acids: CASSISGQGIEQYF. CDR3 DNA: TGTGCCAGCAGTATCTCGGGTCAGGGGATAGAGCAGTACTTC. The V and J genes are TRBV27 and TRBJ2-7; D is perhaps TRBD1 (6 bases). V dropped 5 bases and J dropped 7 bases, with 18 bases sitting between them. This CDR3 has 14 amino acids. Germline-derived CDR1 and CDR2 are MNHEY and SMNVEV (reference sequence).

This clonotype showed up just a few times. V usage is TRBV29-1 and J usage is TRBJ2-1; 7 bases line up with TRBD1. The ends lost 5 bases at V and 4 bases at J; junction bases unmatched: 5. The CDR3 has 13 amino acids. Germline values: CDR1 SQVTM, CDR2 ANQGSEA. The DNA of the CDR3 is TGCAGCGTTCAATCGGACAGGTACAATGAGCAGTTCTTC. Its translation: CSVQSDRYNEQFF.

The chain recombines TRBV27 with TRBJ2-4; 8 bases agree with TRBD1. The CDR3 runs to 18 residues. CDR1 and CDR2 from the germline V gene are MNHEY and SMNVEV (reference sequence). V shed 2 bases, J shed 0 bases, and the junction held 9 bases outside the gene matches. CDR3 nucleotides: TGTGCCAGCAGTTTACGGGGAGACAGGGGACTAGCCAAAAACATTCAGTACTTC. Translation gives CASSLRGDRGLAKNIQYF.